This T cell receptor (beta chain) originates from a study of patients and donors after allogeneic stem cell transplantation. This clonotype was seen more than once but under ten times. The CDR3 length is 14 residues. In germline, CDR1 is SGHAT, CDR2 FQNNGV. Trimming shortened V by 5 bases and J by 8 bases, and 18 bases separated the two germline ends. TCRdb re-derived calls from the RT-PCR reads in MiXCR, one entry per CDR3 protein. The sample lists over 350,000 distinct CDR3 sequences; 16% were seen once. J is TRBJ1-2 and V is TRBV11-2, with unresolved D. Source material: blood, either unsorted or a sorted T cell fraction (not recorded which). This TCR came from a human donor who was either an allogeneic HSCT recipient or a stem cell or donor lymphocyte infusion donor (not recorded which). It is not recorded whose cells these are; they may come from a transplant donor. CDR3 sequence reads: CASSELFSNDGYTF. DNA for the CDR3: TGTGCCAGCAGCGAGTTGTTCAGCAATGACGGCTACACCTTC.